Below are 31 T cell receptor beta chains sequenced from a single sample in a study of brain metastases from non-small cell lung cancer. The repertoire was sequenced with immunoSEQ multiplex PCR; TCRdb's copy has only in-frame clones and lacks some. The profile shows some 4,000 clones, approximately 87% of them singletons. The sequencing sample was made of primary lung tumor tissue. These receptors were collected from a donor over 35 with non-small cell lung cancer.

The V and J genes are TRBV2 and TRBJ2-7; D is ambiguous. CDR3 size: 14 residues. Looked up from germline, CDR1 is SNHLY and CDR2 is FYNNEI. V was trimmed by 2 bases and J by 1 base, leaving 9 bases between them. This CDR3 reads CASSEHTSSYEQYF. The CDR3 DNA follows: TGTGCCAGCAGTGAACACACCTCATCCTACGAGCAGTACTTC.

The chain recombines TRBV7-2 with TRBJ2-3, with 7 bases fitting TRBD1. The CDR3 covers 13 residues. The V and J ends lost 4 bases and 6 bases, in that order; junction bases with no gene match: 4. The germline V gene has CDR1 SGHTA and CDR2 FQGNSA. In DNA, the CDR3 is TGTGCCAGCAGCTCCGACAGGGTCGATACGCAGTATTTT. This gives the protein CASSSDRVDTQYF.

The chain is built from TRBV5-1 and TRBJ2-7, with D possibly matching TRBD2 (5 bases). Per the germline V gene, CDR1 is SGHRS and CDR2 is YFSETQ. CDR3 length equals 14 residues. V lost 5 bases, J lost 4 bases, and 16 bases lay in between. The CDR3 reads CASSYDSGIYEQYF. As DNA, the CDR3 is TGCGCCAGCAGTTACGACTCGGGGATTTACGAGCAGTACTTC.

This clone appeared once. V usage is TRBV6-5 and J usage is TRBJ1-5; D not certain. Germline V gene lookup returns CDR1 MNHEY and CDR2 SVGAGI. V lost 2 bases and J lost 2, with 13 bases in between. This CDR3 is built from 16 residues. CDR3 nucleotide sequence: TGTGCCAGCAGTTACGGTGGGGAAAGGGGCAATCAGCCCCAGCATTTT. It specifies CASSYGGERGNQPQHF.

The J gene is TRBJ1-2, the V gene TRBV27; no clear D gene. Germline values: CDR1 MNHEY, CDR2 SMNVEV (reference sequence). V lost 2 bases and J 4 bases, leaving 14 bases between the germline ends. CDR3 length equals 15 residues. In DNA form, the CDR3 reads TGTGCCAGCAGTTTAAGAAATCCACCGGGCTATGGCTACACCTTC. It specifies CASSLRNPPGYGYTF.

The chain combines TRBV7-9 with TRBJ1-4; 9 bases map to TRBD1. CDR1 is SEHNR, CDR2 FQNEAQ, per germline (reference sequence). This CDR3 is 15 amino acids long. With 4 bases clipped from V and 8 bases from J, the junction kept 8 bases outside the gene matches. The CDR3 spells CASSYGTGSREKLFF. The CDR3 DNA sequence: TGTGCCAGCAGCTACGGGACAGGGAGTAGAGAAAAACTGTTTTTT.

As concerns this clone: Since a much larger clone is just one base distant, this may be a read error. In the same sample, other DNA sequences code for this CDR3. The chain recombines TRBV12-3 or TRBV12-4 with TRBJ1-2; the D is unclear. This CDR3 contains 13 residues. The CDR3: CASSSSTDYGYTF. CDR3 DNA: TGTGCCAGCAGTTCTTCTACTGACTATGGCTATACCTTC.

V gene TRBV6-5 combines with J gene TRBJ2-3; D assignment may be TRBD1 or TRBD2 (5 bases each). The CDR3 extends over 15 amino acids. Germline V gives CDR1 MNHEY, CDR2 SVGAGI. Trimming cost V 4 bases and J 6 bases, with 17 bases left between them. The CDR3 reads CASSSRGAVVDTQYF. The CDR3 coding sequence is TGTGCCAGCAGTTCTCGAGGGGCGGTGGTCGATACGCAGTATTTT.

The chain has TRBV5-1 and TRBJ2-2, with D hard to call. The V end lost 0 bases, the J end lost 8 bases, and 20 bases lay between the germline ends. There are 17 residues in the CDR3. CDR1 and CDR2 from the germline V gene are SGHRS and YFSETQ. CDR3 in DNA: TGCGCCAGCAGCTTGGCCGATGTAGGGTTCCCACCGGGGGAGCTGTTTTTT. It yields the protein CASSLADVGFPPGELFF.

The chain joins TRBV15 to TRBJ2-2, with a possible D match to TRBD2 (6 bases). This CDR3 is built from 13 residues. V lost 2 bases to trimming and J lost 7 bases, with 8 bases between them. Germline V gives CDR1 LNHNV, CDR2 YYDKDF (reference sequence). The CDR3 loop reads CATSRSGGGELFF. The CDR3 DNA is TGTGCCACCAGCAGATCCGGGGGCGGGGAGCTGTTTTTT. Drawing the rest from reference TRBV15 and TRBJ2-2, the complete variable domain is DAMVIQNPRYQVTQFGKPVTLSCSQTLNHNVMYWYQQKSSQAPKLLFHYYDKDFNNEADTPDNFQSRRPNTSFCFLDIRSPGLGDTAMYLCATSRSGGGELFFGEGSRLTVL.

The chain recombines TRBV7-9 with TRBJ2-7; possibly TRBD2 for D (6 bases). Per germline, CDR1 SEHNR and CDR2 FQNEAQ (reference sequence). The CDR3 covers 14 residues. V lost 5 bases and J 2 bases, leaving 13 bases between the germline ends. The DNA for the CDR3 is TGTGCCAGCAGCCCATCTGCGGGACCCTACGAGCAGTACTTC. Translating it yields CASSPSAGPYEQYF.

This chain links TRBV7-2 with TRBJ1-1; no clear D. The ends were cut back, 3 bases at V and 3 bases at J, with 11 bases in the middle. CDR1 is SGHTA, CDR2 FQGNSA, per germline. This CDR3 has 14 residues. CDR3 DNA: TGTGCCAGCAGCTTCGGCTCCCCCTACACTGAAGCTTTCTTT. This sequence encodes CASSFGSPYTEAFF. The variable domain in full, with the rest retrieved from reference TRBV7-2 and TRBJ1-1, is GAGVSQSPSNKVTEKGKDVELRCDPISGHTALYWYRQSLGQGLEFLIYFQGNSAPDKSGLPSDRFSAERTGGSVSTLTIQRTQQEDSAVYLCASSFGSPYTEAFFGQGTRLTVV.

The J gene is TRBJ2-7, the V gene TRBV28; maybe TRBD1 (6 bases). The CDR3 spans 14 residues. The V end was cut by 4 bases, the J end by 1 base, with 11 bases between. CDR1 MDHEN and CDR2 SYDVKM come from the germline V gene. The CDR3 region is CASSSWTESYEQYF. Written as DNA, the CDR3 is TGTGCCAGCAGTTCTTGGACAGAGTCCTACGAGCAGTACTTC. The complete variable domain, with remaining parts taken from reference TRBV28 and TRBJ2-7, reads DVKVTQSSRYLVKRTGEKVFLECVQDMDHENMFWYRQDPGLGLRLIYFSYDVKMKEKGDIPEGYSVSREKKERFSLILESASTNQTSMYLCASSSWTESYEQYFGPGTRLTVT.

This sequence joins TRBV6-5 and TRBJ1-5, with 7 bases that match TRBD1. The CDR3 sequence is 14 residues long. The V gene end was trimmed by 5 bases and the J gene end by 8 bases; junction bases not matched to a gene: 9. CDR1 and CDR2 (germline): MNHEY, SVGAGI. The CDR3 sequence is CASSRTTGDKPQHF. The CDR3 DNA is TGTGCCAGCAGTCGAACCACAGGGGATAAGCCCCAGCATTTT.

As concerns this clone: The sample has other DNA sequences that encode this CDR3 too. The rearrangement uses TRBV6-5 and TRBJ2-7, with 10 bases fitting TRBD2. The J segment lost 1 base and the V segment lost 6 bases, leaving 3 bases of the junction unmatched. The CDR3 loop spans 14 amino acids. Germline V gene lookup returns CDR1 MNHEY and CDR2 SVGAGI. CDR3 coding DNA: TGTGCCAGCAGGAGGACTAGCGGTTCCTACGAGCAGTACTTC. Its translation is CASRRTSGSYEQYF.

The genes are TRBV3-1 (or the pseudogene TRBV3-2) and TRBJ2-7; possible D gene TRBD2, 5 bases. There are 10 residues in the CDR3. Germline CDR1 is LGHDT and CDR2 is YNNKEL (reference sequence). The germline V and J ends were trimmed by 8 bases and 7 bases, with 9 bases remaining between them. The CDR3 region is CASGSIEQYF. In DNA, the CDR3 is TGTGCCAGCGGGAGTATAGAGCAGTACTTC.

With respect to this clone: Its ends do not fully match the called genes, so a read error is possible. The identical CDR3 is also encoded by other nucleotide sequences in the sample. The rearrangement links TRBV5-6 to TRBJ2-3; D not certain. Germline loops: CDR1 SGHDT, CDR2 YYEEEE. There are 12 residues in the CDR3. The CDR3 spells CASRAANGAQYF. For the CDR3, the DNA is TGTGCCAGCAGGGCCGCGAATGGAGCGCAATATTTT.

The chain uses TRBV18 and TRBJ2-7; D unresolved. The CDR3 runs to 12 residues. Deletions cut 3 bases from V and 6 bases from J, with 9 bases between. Germline V gene lookup returns CDR1 KGHSH and CDR2 LQKENI. For the CDR3, the DNA is TGTGCCAGCTCACCTTCGGGTCTCGAGCAGTACTTC. Amino acids: CASSPSGLEQYF.

This chain links TRBV7-2 with TRBJ2-2; 8 nucleotides agree with TRBD1. CDR1 SGHTA and CDR2 FQGNSA come from the germline V gene. V dropped 5 bases and J dropped 2; count of bases not matched to a gene: 7. The CDR3 contains 16 residues. The CDR3: CASSVRQGTNTGELFF. CDR3 DNA sequence: TGTGCCAGCAGCGTCCGACAGGGGACAAACACCGGGGAGCTGTTTTTT. Using reference TRBV7-2 and TRBJ2-2 for the parts outside the CDR3, the full variable domain is GAGVSQSPSNKVTEKGKDVELRCDPISGHTALYWYRQSLGQGLEFLIYFQGNSAPDKSGLPSDRFSAERTGGSVSTLTIQRTQQEDSAVYLCASSVRQGTNTGELFFGEGSRLTVL.

CDR3 amino acids: CASSLIGTGDTEAFF. In nucleotides, the CDR3 is TGTGCCAGCAGCTTAATAGGGACAGGGGACACTGAAGCTTTCTTT. V and J are TRBV7-3 and TRBJ1-1; 10 bases match TRBD1. V gave up 1 base and J gave up 3 bases; unmatched junction bases: 2. CDR1 and CDR2 from the germline V gene are SGHTA and FQGTGA. The CDR3 runs to 15 residues.

As for this clone: This sample includes further DNA sequences coding for the same CDR3. V and J are TRBV9 and TRBJ1-1; D possibly corresponds to TRBD1 (5 bases). The length of the CDR3 is 13 residues. Trimming left V 4 bases short and J 5 bases short, with 12 bases between. CDR1 is SGDLS, CDR2 YYNGEE, per germline. The CDR3 nucleotides read TGTGCCAGCAGCAGAGGGGACGGGACTGAAGCTTTCTTT. Translating gives CASSRGDGTEAFF.

In the case of this clone: One end of the junction fails to match germline, which may point to a read error. The V gene is TRBV11-3, the J gene TRBJ2-3; D gene ambiguous. Germline CDR1 and CDR2: SGHNT and YENEEA. There are 13 residues in the CDR3. CDR3 nucleotide sequence: TGTACCAGCAGCTTAGCAGGCACAGATACGCAGTATTTT. This translates into CTSSLAGTDTQYF.

This clone was recorded a few times. The rearrangement uses TRBV6-2 or TRBV6-3 and TRBJ1-1; D might be TRBD1 (5 bases). V was shortened by 3 bases and J by 1 base, with 6 bases between the two germline ends. From germline, CDR1 is MNHEY and CDR2 SVGEGT. The CDR3 sequence is 13 residues long. DNA for the CDR3: TGTGCCAGCAGTTATCAGGGGAACACTGAAGCTTTCTTT. This codes for CASSYQGNTEAFF.

The rearrangement links TRBV19 to TRBJ1-1; 7 nucleotides line up with TRBD1. J gave up 5 bases and V 4 bases, and 10 bases lay outside the gene matches. CDR1 is LNHDA, CDR2 SQIVND, per germline (reference sequence). CDR3 length equals 15 residues. CDR3 DNA sequence: TGTGCCAGTAGTACACAAGGGGGCGCGGCGACTGAAGCTTTCTTT. Its translation: CASSTQGGAATEAFF.

The table lists this clone with a count of one. The rearrangement joins TRBV30 to TRBJ1-3, with 8 bases lining up with TRBD1. Germline CDR1 is GTSNPN and CDR2 is SVGIG (reference sequence). Trimming removed 4 bases from V and 1 base from J; junction bases left unmatched: 3. CDR3 length equals 14 residues. CDR3 nucleotide sequence: TGTGCCTGGACCACAGGGGGTTCTGGAAACACCATATATTTT. Protein product: CAWTTGGSGNTIYF.

This chain links TRBV19 with TRBJ1-2; tentative D call: TRBD1 (5 bases). The germline gives CDR1 LNHDA, CDR2 SQIVND (reference sequence). The CDR3 runs 8 residues. Trimming stripped 11 bases from V and 10 bases from J, with 8 bases between. For the CDR3, the DNA is TGTGCCTCGGGGGACTACACCTTC. Amino acid sequence: CASGDYTF. The entire variable domain, with the rest obtained from reference TRBV19 and TRBJ1-2, is as follows: DGGITQSPKYLFRKEGQNVTLSCEQNLNHDAMYWYRQDPGQGLRLIYYSQIVNDFQKGDIAEGYSVSREKKESFPLTVTSAQKNPTAFYLCASGDYTFGSGTRLTVV.

The chain employs TRBV5-6 and TRBJ1-2; D might be TRBD1 (5 bases). The germline V gene encodes CDR1 SGHDT and CDR2 YYEEEE. CDR3 length equals 14 residues. V lost 0 bases and J lost 8, with 14 bases in between. The CDR3 nucleotides read TGTGCCAGCAGCTTGGGGCCAGCGGGGGACGGCTACACCTTC. Its translation is CASSLGPAGDGYTF.

The chain carries TRBV9 and TRBJ1-1; D unclear. The CDR3 contains 14 residues. Germline CDR1 and CDR2: SGDLS and YYNGEE. V was trimmed by 2 bases and J by 0 bases, leaving 8 bases between them. CDR3: CASSVRQMNTEAFF. CDR3 bases: TGTGCCAGCAGCGTCCGGCAGATGAACACTGAAGCTTTCTTT.

Concerning this clone itself: At one of its ends the junction is not consistent with the germline gene, which may arise from a read error. Within the sample, other DNA sequences also encode this same CDR3. The chain couples TRBV5-6 to TRBJ2-2; weak D call: TRBD2 (5 bases). Germline CDR1 is SGHDT and CDR2 is YYEEEE. There are 14 residues in the CDR3. The CDR3 DNA is TGTGCCAGCAGCTTTTTTATGGAGACCGGGGAACTGTTTTTT. It codes for CASSFFMETGELFF.

The chain recombines TRBV6-5 with TRBJ2-1; possible D gene TRBD1, 6 bases. This CDR3 is built from 14 residues. V lost 6 bases, J lost 13 bases, and 22 bases lay in between. CDR1 and CDR2 from the germline V gene are MNHEY and SVGAGI. The DNA of the CDR3 is TGTGCCAGCAGCACTCCGCGGAGGCAGGGGAAACAGTTCTTC. Amino acid sequence: CASSTPRRQGKQFF.

The rearrangement links TRBV14 to TRBJ2-2; D call uncertain. Trimming cost V 5 bases and J 0 bases, with 13 bases left between them. Germline V CDR1 and CDR2: SGHDN, FVKESK. This CDR3 is built from 16 residues. As DNA, the CDR3 is TGTGCCAGCAGCTTTGAGTCAGAACCGAACACCGGGGAGCTGTTTTTT. Translation gives CASSFESEPNTGELFF. Drawing the rest from reference TRBV14 and TRBJ2-2, the complete variable domain is EAGVTQFPSHSVIEKGQTVTLRCDPISGHDNLYWYRRVMGKEIKFLLHFVKESKQDESGMPNNRFLAERTGGTYSTLKVQPAELEDSGVYFCASSFESEPNTGELFFGEGSRLTVL.